This T cell receptor beta chain was profiled in a study of radiotherapy plus CTLA-4 blockade in lung cancer. Turning to this clone: Its target is not known.

General observations from the study: Expansion in blood of tumor-derived TCR clones was seen after radiotherapy plus ipilimumab.

The germline V and J ends were trimmed by 5 bases and 1 base, with 12 bases remaining between them. The germline V gene encodes CDR1 SGHAT and CDR2 FQNNGV. This CDR3 spans 15 amino acids. Produced via immunoSEQ multiplex PCR; TCRdb's table is partial and in-frame only. Among 120,000 or so clones listed, about 90% were seen once. Sequencing used peripheral blood, obtained from a patient treated with radiotherapy plus ipilimumab. This receptor was taken from a human donor with non-small cell lung cancer that progressed on radiotherapy plus ipilimumab. V gene TRBV11-2 combines with J gene TRBJ1-3; D is possibly TRBD1 (5 bases). The DNA for the CDR3 is TGTGCCAGCAGCCCGACAGCGGTGTCTGGAAACACCATATATTTT. This sequence encodes CASSPTAVSGNTIYF.